This TCR beta chain emerged from a study of blood T cell repertoires in COVID-19. Germline CDR1 reads SGHVS; CDR2 reads FQNEAQ. CDR3 length: 14 amino acids. V dropped 5 bases and J dropped 5 bases, with 15 bases sitting between them. The repertoire was sequenced with immunoSEQ multiplex PCR; TCRdb's copy has only in-frame clones and lacks some. The table includes about 95,000 clones, 70% to 85% detected once. The sequence was obtained from a human donor in a cohort sampled during active COVID-19. Sequencing used peripheral blood. The chain uses TRBV7-8 and TRBJ1-1; no clear D. The CDR3 sequence is CASSPQKAATEAFF. Here the CDR3 DNA reads TGTGCCAGCAGCCCCCAGAAGGCAGCGACTGAAGCTTTCTTT. The full variable domain, its missing parts supplied by reference TRBV7-8 and TRBJ1-1, is GAGVSQSPRYKVAKRGQDVALRCDPISGHVSLFWYQQALGQGPEFLTYFQNEAQLDKSGLPSDRFFAERPEGSVSTLKIQRTQQEDSAVYLCASSPQKAATEAFFGQGTRLTVV.